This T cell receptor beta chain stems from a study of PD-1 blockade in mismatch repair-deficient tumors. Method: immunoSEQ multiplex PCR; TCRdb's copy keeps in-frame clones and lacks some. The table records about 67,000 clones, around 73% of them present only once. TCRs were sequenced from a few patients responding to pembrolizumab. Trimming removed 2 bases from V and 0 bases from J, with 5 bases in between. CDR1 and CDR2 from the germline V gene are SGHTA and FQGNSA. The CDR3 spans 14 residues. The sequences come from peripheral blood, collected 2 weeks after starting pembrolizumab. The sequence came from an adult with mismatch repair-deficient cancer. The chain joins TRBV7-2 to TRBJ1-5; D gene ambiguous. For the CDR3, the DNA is TGTGCCAGCAGCTTACGGGTTAGCAATCAGCCCCAGCATTTT. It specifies CASSLRVSNQPQHF.